A selection of T cell receptor beta chains follows, all from one sample in a study of a mutant IDH1 vaccine in newly diagnosed glioma. Here immunoSEQ multiplex PCR was the method, and the copy in TCRdb shows in-frame clones only, minus some. The data hold 65,000 to 70,000 clones, with 83% observed a single time. The source was peripheral blood mononuclear cells (PBMCs), collected from a glioma patient treated with radiotherapy, temozolomide or both. These receptors all come from a woman aged 18-29 years with glioma. Some clones in this sample may be carry-over from other donors' samples. CDR3s include the opening cysteine and the closing phenylalanine or tryptophan. The D gene is left open where the match is weak. Clone size is shown for a subset of rows, as once, few, many or a class of expanded clone.

TRBJ2-7 TRBD2 NA TRBV7-8 TGTGCCAGCAGCTTAAGGCTAGCGGGACTATACGAGCAGTACTTC CASSLRLAGLYEQYF
TRBJ1-5 NA NA TRBV7-9 TGTGCCAGCAGCTTAGGGAAGGGTTTCAATCAGCCCCAGCATTTT CASSLGKGFNQPQHF
TRBJ1-5 NA NA TRBV19 TGTGCCAGTAGCCCGGACAGAGGAAATCAGCCCCAGCATTTT CASSPDRGNQPQHF
TRBJ1-2 TRBD1 NA TRBV10-3 TGTGCCATCATCTCAGGGAAGGGGGCGAGCTACACCTTC CAIISGKGASYTF
TRBJ1-1 NA few TRBV6-5 TGTGCCAGCAGTTACTCGACTCATGAAGCTTTCTTT CASSYSTHEAFF
TRBJ2-7 TRBD2 NA TRBV5-4 TGTGCCAGCAGCTCGGCGTCTTACGGACTAGCGGGGAACGAGCAGTACTTC CASSSASYGLAGNEQYF
TRBJ2-1 TRBD2 NA TRBV5-1 TGCGCCAGCAGCTTAGCAACTAGCGGGGGTAATGAGCAGTTCTTC CASSLATSGGNEQFF
TRBJ2-2 NA once TRBV29-1 TGCAGCGTTGAAAAGGGATACACCGGGGAGCTGTTTTTT CSVEKGYTGELFF
TRBJ2-6 NA NA TRBV21-1 TGTGCCAGCAGCAAAGAACGGACGGCTGGGGCCAACGTCCTGACTTTC CASSKERTAGANVLTF
TRBJ2-3 TRBD1 NA TRBV5-1 TGCGCCAGCAGCTTGGCGGACAGGGTCCCAGATACGCAGTATTTT CASSLADRVPDTQYF
TRBJ2-5 NA NA TRBV6-1 TGTGCCAGCATTCTAGGGGAGACCCAGTACTTC CASILGETQYF
TRBJ1-6 NA NA TRBV5-1 TGCGCCAGCAGCTTGCGTCAAGGTGGGAATTCACCCCTCCACTTT CASSLRQGGNSPLHF
TRBJ2-7 TRBD1 NA TRBV29-1 TGCAGCGTTGAAGACGCTCTCGAGGGCAGGGGGTACGAGCAGTACTTC CSVEDALEGRGYEQYF
TRBJ2-7 NA NA TRBV7-6 TGTGCCAGCAGCCCTGACAGGATTCGGTACGAGCAGTACTTC CASSPDRIRYEQYF
TRBJ1-1 NA once TRBV4-1 TGCGCCAGCAGCCTCCCACAGGGAGGCACTGAAGCTTTCTTT CASSLPQGGTEAFF
TRBJ2-2 NA NA TRBV5-6 TGTGCCAGCTCCCTTCCGACCGGGGAGCTGTTTTTT CASSLPTGELFF
TRBJ1-2 NA NA TRBV10-3 TGTGCCATCAGTGATAACTATGGCTACACCTTC CAISDNYGYTF
TRBJ1-2 NA NA TRBV7-9 TGTGCCAGCAGCTTCGGGGGGCGTGGGTATGGCTACACCTTC CASSFGGRGYGYTF
TRBJ1-6 TRBD1 NA TRBV27 TGTGCCACCGGAACCAGGGGGAGGTCACCCCTCCACTTT CATGTRGRSPLHF
TRBJ2-7 TRBD2 once TRBV5-4 TGTGCCAGCAGCTCCCCCCCTAGCGGGCTTTACTACGAGCAGTACTTC CASSSPPSGLYYEQYF
TRBJ2-3 NA NA TRBV5-6 TGTGCCAGCAGCACGACAGGTCGCACAGATACGCAGTATTTT CASSTTGRTDTQYF
TRBJ1-2 TRBD1 NA TRBV6-1 TGTGCCAGCAGTGAGACAGGGAACTATGGCTACACCTTC CASSETGNYGYTF
TRBJ2-7 TRBD2 once TRBV9 TGTGCCAGCAGCTCGAACCATGCGGGAGGTTTCGAGCAGTACTTC CASSSNHAGGFEQYF
TRBJ2-7 NA NA TRBV9 TGTGCCAGCAGCGTAGCTACCGGGGCAGGATACGAGCAGTACTTC CASSVATGAGYEQYF
TRBJ2-7 TRBD2 NA TRBV30 TGTGCCTGGAAGCCGGGAGGGCCCCACGAGCAGTACTTC CAWKPGGPHEQYF
TRBJ1-4 TRBD1 NA TRBV7-9 TGTGCCAGCAGCGTCCGGACAGGGCAAAAACTGTTTTTT CASSVRTGQKLFF
TRBJ2-7 TRBD2 NA TRBV15 TGTGCCACCAGCAGAGATAGGGTCGCGGCTAGCGGGGGGCAGCAGTACTTC CATSRDRVAASGGQQYF
TRBJ1-4 TRBD1 NA TRBV5-6 TGTGCCAGCACCAAGGACAGGATGTCTGAAAAACTGTTTTTT CASTKDRMSEKLFF
TRBJ2-7 TRBD2 NA TRBV5-1 TGCGCCAGCAGCTTGGCGCTAGCGGGGGACGCTATCTCCTACGAGCAGTACTTC CASSLALAGDAISYEQYF
TRBJ1-5 TRBD1 once TRBV15 TGTGCCACCAGCAGAGGTACCCGGGACAGGGATCAGCCCCAGCATTTT CATSRGTRDRDQPQHF
TRBJ2-7 NA NA TRBV19 TGTGCCAGCAGCGGGACAGCCTCTAGCTCCTACGAGCAGTACTTC CASSGTASSSYEQYF
TRBJ1-5 NA NA TRBV5-4 TGTGCCAGCAGCTCGGCAGGCTCAAATCAGCCCCAGCATTTT CASSSAGSNQPQHF
TRBJ1-1 NA few TRBV18 TGTGCCAGCTCACCACCCTTACAGCGGGACACTGAAGCTTTCTTT CASSPPLQRDTEAFF
TRBJ1-1 NA NA TRBV5-6 TGTGCCAGCAGCCCGCTCGGGGGGAAGGCTGAAGCTTTCTTT CASSPLGGKAEAFF
TRBJ1-2 NA NA TRBV7-2 TGTGCCAGCAGCTTAGGTGTTAATTACAGGGTTGGCTACACCTTC CASSLGVNYRVGYTF
TRBJ1-2 NA NA TRBV30 TGTGCCTGGAGTGTACAAGGGCGCTCGGATGGCTACACCTTC CAWSVQGRSDGYTF
TRBJ2-3 NA NA TRBV5-5 TGTGCCAGCACATTCAAGGGAGTACCTGTGGCGCAGTATTTT CASTFKGVPVAQYF
TRBJ1-5 NA NA TRBV27 TGTGCCAGCAGTCCAACTCGACAGGTTGGTCAGCCCCAGCATTTT CASSPTRQVGQPQHF
TRBJ2-5 NA NA TRBV5-1 TGCGCCAGCAGCCACGCGGGGGCGCAGGAGACCCAGTACTTC CASSHAGAQETQYF
TRBJ2-1 NA NA TRBV11-3 TGTGCCAGCAGCTTTTTGCCCAATGAGCAGTTCTTC CASSFLPNEQFF
TRBJ1-6 NA NA TRBV19 TGTGCCACCTCGACCGCGTATAATTCACCCCTCCACTTT CATSTAYNSPLHF
TRBJ2-2 NA NA TRBV6-6 TGTGCCAGCAATGACTATCCGAACACCGGGGAGCTGTTTTTT CASNDYPNTGELFF
TRBJ2-3 TRBD1 NA TRBV6-5 TGTGCCAGCAGTCTCCGGGACAGGGTTACAGATACGCAGTATTTT CASSLRDRVTDTQYF
TRBJ1-2 TRBD1 NA TRBV7-2 TGTGCCAGCAGCTTGGGCTTGGGACAGGGGGCGGAAAAAGGCTACACCTTC CASSLGLGQGAEKGYTF
TRBJ2-3 NA NA TRBV19 TGTGCCAGTAGTATTAGACCAGGCACAGATACGCAGTATTTT CASSIRPGTDTQYF
TRBJ2-4 NA NA TRBV19 TGTGCCAGTAGTATAACGGGGAGGAGGGCCAAAAACATTCAGTACTTC CASSITGRRAKNIQYF
TRBJ2-3 NA NA TRBV10-1 TGCGCCAGCAGTGAGGGCCAGAGCACAGATACGCAGTATTTT CASSEGQSTDTQYF
TRBJ1-1 TRBD1 NA TRBV4-3 TGCGCCAGCAGCCAAGACGGCAGGGACAGGGGGCGCTGGGGGATCGAGAACACTGAAGCTTTCTTT CASSQDGRDRGRWGIENTEAFF
TRBJ2-3 TRBD2 NA TRBV13 TGTGCCAGCAGCGCCAGACTAGCGGGGATCACAGATACGCAGTATTTT CASSARLAGITDTQYF
TRBJ1-1 NA NA TRBV9 TGTGCCAGCAGCGTAGTCTCGGACACTGAAGCTTTCTTT CASSVVSDTEAFF
TRBJ2-7 TRBD1 NA TRBV13 TGTGCCAGCCGGACAGGGGCCAACTACGAGCAGTACTTC CASRTGANYEQYF
TRBJ2-1 TRBD2 NA TRBV9 TGTGCCAGCAGCGTAGACTTAGCGGGAGCCCCCTACAATGAGCAGTTCTTC CASSVDLAGAPYNEQFF
TRBJ1-4 NA NA TRBV5-1 TGCGCCAGCAGCTTGTTGGGGGGAAATGAAAAACTGTTTTTT CASSLLGGNEKLFF
TRBJ1-1 NA NA TRBV30 TGTGCCTGGAGTGTACACGAATTCGAAGCTTTCTTT CAWSVHEFEAFF
TRBJ2-7 TRBD2 NA TRBV2 TGTGCCAGCAGTGAGGCTAGCGGGAGCGTCGGCGAGCAGTACTTC CASSEASGSVGEQYF
TRBJ1-3 TRBD1 NA TRBV5-4 TGTGCCAGCAGCACCGGACAGGGGGCTTTATCTGGAAACACCATATATTTT CASSTGQGALSGNTIYF
TRBJ2-2 NA NA TRBV6-5 TGTGCCAGCAGGTGGGCCTCGAACACCGGGGAGCTGTTTTTT CASRWASNTGELFF